This T cell receptor beta chain was recovered during a study of cytomegalovirus exposure and HLA in healthy donors. Looked up from germline, CDR1 is MGHDK and CDR2 is SYGVNS. With 3 bases removed from V and 0 bases from J, the gap between germline ends came to 14 bases. The CDR3 has 16 residues. The primer mix had 60 Vbeta and 13 Jbeta primers. The table came from immunoSEQ multiplex PCR; TCRdb's copy has only in-frame clones and leaves some out. This sample contains some 110,000 clones. Comments on this clone: No antigen is known for it.

The study, taken as a whole, reports: A later analysis appeared to link common viral pathogens to several of the most significant clusters. As was reported, the HLA-A and HLA-B alleles of most subjects were accurately predicted from TCR beta sequences.

This sequence originates from a man aged 25 to 40 in good health and CMV-seronegative. The sample comprised PBMCs. The V call is TRBV25-1, the J call TRBJ1-1; D remains unclear. This CDR3 reads CASSDLGGPLNTEAFF. For the CDR3, the DNA is TGTGCCAGCAGTGACCTCGGAGGTCCTTTGAACACTGAAGCTTTCTTT.